The rows below give T cell receptor beta chains drawn from one sample of a study of T cell changes during pregnancy in multiple sclerosis. Some clones are missing from TCRdb's copy, which holds only in-frame ones; the method was immunoSEQ multiplex PCR. Among fewer than 140,000 clones, 85% to 95% were seen once, and the ten largest hold approximately 1.6%. Material: peripheral blood, obtained after pregnancy. The receptors were sampled from a female donor with multiple sclerosis, enrolled in a pregnancy study. Each CDR3 is given with its conserved first and last residue. A D gene is named only where the DNA matches it firmly. Expanded clones get a size class; other rows say once, few or many, or leave the size out.

CDR3aa | CDR3nt | j_gene | v_gene | abundance | d_gene
CASSPKGGGATETQYF | TGTGCCAGCAGCCCAAAGGGAGGGGGGGCGACGGAGACCCAGTACTTC | TRBJ2-5 | TRBV7-9 | once | NA
CAISDIQRTGRTEAFF | TGTGCCATCAGTGATATCCAGCGGACAGGGAGGACTGAAGCTTTCTTT | TRBJ1-1 | TRBV10-3 | once | TRBD1
CASSWDRSSGANVLTF | TGTGCCAGCAGTTGGGACAGGAGCTCTGGGGCCAACGTCCTGACTTTC | TRBJ2-6 | TRBV6-6 | NA | TRBD1
CSALGTTEQYF | TGCAGTGCTCTCGGGACAACCGAGCAGTACTTC | TRBJ2-7 | TRBV20-1 | NA | NA
CASSLVQGTYEQYF | TGCGCCAGCAGCTTGGTACAGGGTACCTACGAGCAGTACTTC | TRBJ2-7 | TRBV5-1 | NA | NA
CASMHRGSRPSSNQPQHF | TGTGCCAGTATGCATCGGGGATCCAGGCCTTCTAGCAATCAGCCCCAGCATTTT | TRBJ1-5 | TRBV19 | NA | NA
CASSLGPVNEQFF | TGTGCCAGCAGCTTAGGGCCCGTCAATGAGCAGTTCTTC | TRBJ2-1 | TRBV7-8 | once | NA
CASSTRQGPNEQFF | TGCGCCAGCAGCACTCGACAGGGCCCCAATGAGCAGTTCTTC | TRBJ2-1 | TRBV5-1 | NA | TRBD1
CASGQPRPGDEQFF | TGTGCCAGTGGACAGCCTCGACCCGGGGATGAGCAGTTCTTC | TRBJ2-1 | TRBV27 | NA | NA
CASSLWATAGNQPQHF | TGTGCCAGCAGTTTATGGGCGACGGCGGGCAATCAGCCCCAGCATTTT | TRBJ1-5 | TRBV28 | NA | NA
CASSLAGTDYSPLHF | TGCGCCAGCAGCTTGGCCGGGACAGACTATTCACCCCTCCACTTT | TRBJ1-6 | TRBV5-1 | NA | TRBD1
CASRSAGENTEAFF | TGTGCCAGCAGATCCGCGGGGGAGAACACTGAAGCTTTCTTT | TRBJ1-1 | TRBV27 | few | NA
CASSVGTSGYEQYF | TGTGCCAGCAGCGTAGGGACTAGCGGTTACGAGCAGTACTTC | TRBJ2-7 | TRBV9 | NA | TRBD2
CASSFPGNGYTF | TGTGCCAGCAGCTTTCCCGGGAATGGCTACACCTTC | TRBJ1-2 | TRBV5-8 | NA | NA
CASSHVTHTSGSTDTQYF | TGTGCCAGCAGTCACGTGACGCATACTAGCGGGAGTACAGATACGCAGTATTTT | TRBJ2-3 | TRBV27 | NA | TRBD2
CASSLRGSNQPQHF | TGTGCCAGCTCACTCCGGGGTAGCAATCAGCCCCAGCATTTT | TRBJ1-5 | TRBV18 | NA | NA
CSVGSGTGYWETQYF | TGCAGCGTTGGGTCCGGGACAGGGTATTGGGAGACCCAGTACTTC | TRBJ2-5 | TRBV29-1 | NA | TRBD1
CASSPTGGTEAFF | TGTGCCAGCAGTCCGACAGGGGGCACTGAAGCTTTCTTT | TRBJ1-1 | TRBV7-3 | NA | TRBD1
CASSKAKSNQPQHF | TGTGCCAGCAGCAAAGCTAAAAGCAATCAGCCCCAGCATTTT | TRBJ1-5 | TRBV21-1 | few | NA
CASSAFRAGELFF | TGTGCCAGCAGTGCTTTTCGAGCCGGGGAGCTGTTTTTT | TRBJ2-2 | TRBV2 | few | NA
CASSFKTGGGRGYTF | TGTGCCAGCAGCTTCAAGACAGGGGGCGGTCGTGGCTACACCTTC | TRBJ1-2 | TRBV5-6 | NA | TRBD1
CASSLAPGTSGGTYNEQFF | TGCGCCAGCAGCTTGGCCCCAGGGACTAGCGGGGGGACCTACAATGAGCAGTTCTTC | TRBJ2-1 | TRBV5-1 | few | TRBD2
CASSAGQGSNVLTF | TGCGCCAGCAGCGCAGGACAGGGCTCCAACGTCCTGACTTTC | TRBJ2-6 | TRBV5-1 | NA | TRBD1
CASSWSAGMIDTQYF | TGTGCCAGCAGTTGGTCGGCGGGAATGATAGATACGCAGTATTTT | TRBJ2-3 | TRBV6-5 | NA | NA
CASNSRYNEQFF | TGCGCCAGCAATTCTCGGTACAATGAGCAGTTCTTC | TRBJ2-1 | TRBV5-1 | NA | NA
CASTPWGGQETQYF | TGTGCCAGCACTCCCTGGGGGGGCCAAGAGACCCAGTACTTC | TRBJ2-5 | TRBV25-1 | NA | TRBD2
CASSINYQETQYF | TGTGCCAGCAGCATCAACTACCAAGAGACCCAGTACTTC | TRBJ2-5 | TRBV11-2 | NA | NA
CASRPTGSGQFF | TGTGCCAGCAGGCCCACAGGGTCAGGGCAGTTCTTC | TRBJ2-1 | TRBV27 | NA | NA
CSVEDRGLSPYEQYF | TGCAGCGTTGAAGATCGAGGACTGAGCCCCTACGAGCAGTACTTC | TRBJ2-7 | TRBV29-1 | once | NA
CASSGGIGLATNEKLFF | TGTGCCAGCAGCGGAGGGATAGGTCTTGCAACTAATGAAAAACTGTTTTTT | TRBJ1-4 | TRBV9 | NA | NA
CASSLDRGTNEKLFF | TGTGCCAGCAGCCTCGACAGGGGAACTAATGAAAAACTGTTTTTT | TRBJ1-4 | TRBV11-1 | NA | TRBD1
CAISTGAGGYTF | TGTGCCATTTCGACAGGGGCGGGAGGCTACACCTTC | TRBJ1-2 | TRBV6-1 | NA | TRBD1
CASSQDLRYSNQPQHF | TGTGCCAGCAGCCAAGATCTCAGGTATAGCAATCAGCCCCAGCATTTT | TRBJ1-5 | TRBV4-2 | NA | NA
CASSLARGADGYTF | TGTGCCAGCAGCTTGGCTCGGGGGGCTGACGGCTACACCTTC | TRBJ1-2 | TRBV5-8 | NA | NA
CASSPGRLPDEKLFF | TGTGCCAGCAGCCCCGGGAGGCTCCCTGATGAAAAACTGTTTTTT | TRBJ1-4 | TRBV2 | NA | NA
CASSITGGNGYTF | TGTGCCAGCAGCATAACAGGGGGCAATGGCTACACCTTC | TRBJ1-2 | TRBV7-3 | NA | TRBD1
CASSIRPGGMNTEAFF | TGTGCCAGTAGTATTAGGCCAGGGGGGATGAACACTGAAGCTTTCTTT | TRBJ1-1 | TRBV19 | NA | TRBD1
CASSAGVINQPQHF | TGTGCCAGCTCAGCGGGAGTAATCAATCAGCCCCAGCATTTT | TRBJ1-5 | TRBV18 | NA | NA
CASSPQGTYNSPLHF | TGTGCCAGCAGCCCTCAGGGGACCTATAATTCACCCCTCCACTTT | TRBJ1-6 | TRBV13 | NA | NA